These 12 T cell receptor beta chains were sequenced from one sample in a study of T cells in Graves' hyperthyroidism and ophthalmopathy. Amplification yielded TCR beta CDR3 regions, with RNA transcripts as the source. A first-round RT-PCR of the TCR CDR3 used the HTBI primer set. TCRdb analysed the multiplex PCR reads with MiXCR anew, one entry per CDR3 protein. The sample yields approximately 400,000 distinct CDR3 sequences, roughly 25% seen once. Sequenced sample: blood. These receptors were taken from a man in his forties or fifties with Graves' hyperthyroidism.

This sequence joins TRBV20-1 and TRBJ1-5; 8 bases match TRBD1. CDR3 size: 14 residues. Trimming removed 3 bases from V and 6 bases from J; junction bases left unmatched: 7. In germline, CDR1 is DFQATT, CDR2 SNEGSKA (reference sequence). The CDR3 region has the DNA TGCAGTGCTAGCGACAGGGGCGCCAGTCAGCCCCAGCATTTT. Amino acid sequence: CSASDRGASQPQHF.

This clonotype was observed a few times. The chain carries TRBV7-9 and TRBJ2-1; tentatively, D is TRBD2 (6 bases). The germline CDR1 and CDR2 sequences are SEHNR and FQNEAQ (reference sequence). V lost 8 bases to trimming and J lost 7 bases, with 12 bases between them. This CDR3 is built from 12 residues. DNA for the CDR3: TGTGCCAGCGGGGTAGCGGCTAATGAGCAGTTCTTC. Encoded protein: CASGVAANEQFF.

The chain links TRBV30 to TRBJ2-2, with D possibly TRBD2 on 5 matching bases. The CDR3 has 16 residues. V lost 0 bases, J lost 6 bases, and 17 bases lay in between. Per the germline V gene, CDR1 is GTSNPN and CDR2 is SVGIG (reference sequence). The CDR3 loop reads CAWSVRLGLASGELFF. The CDR3 DNA reads as TGTGCCTGGAGTGTACGCTTGGGTCTAGCTTCCGGGGAGCTGTTTTTT.

There are many counts of this clonotype. V gene TRBV6-2 or TRBV6-3 combines with J gene TRBJ2-7; D is perhaps TRBD1 (5 bases). V dropped 6 bases and J dropped 3 bases, with 12 bases sitting between them. CDR3 length equals 13 residues. CDR1 is MNHEY, CDR2 SVGEGT, per germline. This CDR3 is CASSKPDSYEQYF. The CDR3 region has the DNA TGTGCCAGCAGCAAACCTGACAGCTACGAGCAGTACTTC.

The chain is built from TRBV5-1 and TRBJ2-3; possible D gene TRBD2, 5 bases. The CDR3 consists of 15 residues. Trimming shortened V by 1 base and J by 12 bases, and 21 bases separated the two germline ends. CDR1 and CDR2 (germline): SGHRS, YFSETQ. The CDR3 DNA reads TGCGCCAGCAGCTTGATGACGAGCGGCCCTAGGTTCCAGTATTTT. It codes for CASSLMTSGPRFQYF.

V usage is TRBV24-1 and J usage is TRBJ2-5, with D possibly being TRBD1 or TRBD2 (5 bases each). The germline V and J ends were trimmed by 4 bases and 2 bases, with 16 bases remaining between them. From germline, CDR1 is KGHDR and CDR2 SFDVKD. This CDR3 comprises 16 residues. CDR3 coding DNA: TGTGCCACCAGTGACCCCACGTTGGGGGAACAAGAGACCCAGTACTTC. This encodes CATSDPTLGEQETQYF.

The CDR3, as DNA: TGTGCCAGCAGCCGACCCGGGACGATCTCCTACAATGAGCAGTTCTTC. Translating it yields CASSRPGTISYNEQFF. The J gene is TRBJ2-1, the V gene TRBV14; D is perhaps TRBD1 or TRBD2 (5 bases each). The length of the CDR3 is 16 residues. The V end lost 4 bases, the J end lost 0 bases, and 13 bases lay between the germline ends. Germline lookup yields CDR1 SGHDN and CDR2 FVKESK.

Many counts were recorded for this clonotype. The chain combines TRBV28 with TRBJ2-7; 8 nucleotides line up with TRBD1. With 7 bases clipped from V and 5 bases from J, the junction kept 10 bases outside the gene matches. CDR3 length equals 14 residues. CDR1 and CDR2 (germline): MDHEN, SYDVKM. The CDR3: CASNQGQGGHEQYF. The DNA of the CDR3 is TGTGCCAGCAACCAAGGACAGGGTGGGCACGAGCAGTACTTC.

In its sample, this clonotype was seen a few times. The chain recombines TRBV3-1 with TRBJ2-1; the D gene is possibly TRBD1 (6 bases). The CDR3 covers 14 residues. Germline V gene lookup returns CDR1 LGHDT and CDR2 YNNKEL (reference sequence). Trimming cost V 6 bases and J 7 bases, with 16 bases left between them. The CDR3 protein is CASSYWDNPNEQFF. The CDR3 DNA is TGTGCCAGCAGTTACTGGGACAACCCGAATGAGCAGTTCTTC.

The chain employs TRBV13 and TRBJ1-4; D perhaps matches TRBD1 (5 bases). With 3 bases removed from V and 7 bases from J, the gap between germline ends came to 18 bases. This CDR3 is 16 amino acids long. CDR1 and CDR2 (germline): PRHDT, FYEKMQ (reference sequence). The CDR3: CASSFPAGTSPEKLFF. For the CDR3, the DNA is TGTGCCAGCAGCTTTCCTGCAGGGACGAGTCCTGAAAAACTGTTTTTT.

This clonotype was counted a single time. The CDR3 protein is CATSDLDGLQPQHF. The CDR3 DNA is TGTGCCACCAGTGATTTAGACGGTCTTCAGCCCCAGCATTTT. The V gene is TRBV24-1, the J gene TRBJ1-5, with D unresolved. Germline values: CDR1 KGHDR, CDR2 SFDVKD. This CDR3 region has 14 residues. Trimming left V 1 base short and J 6 bases short, with 9 bases between.

This clonotype has a count of ten or more. The V gene is TRBV11-2, the J gene TRBJ2-5, with TRBD2 identical over 11 bases. The CDR3 has 16 amino acids. Germline lookup yields CDR1 SGHAT and CDR2 FQNNGV. V was clipped by 5 bases and J by 0 bases; unmatched bases: 5. The CDR3 is CASSPRLAGYQETQYF. CDR3 coding DNA: TGTGCCAGCAGCCCTCGACTAGCGGGGTACCAAGAGACCCAGTACTTC.